One and the same sample provided the 29 T cell receptor beta chains below, sequenced in a study of blood T cells in healthy people across ages. A second about 7 to 11 cycle PCR used barcoded and J-beta primers. TCRdb re-analysed the 5' RACE reads in MiXCR, keeping a single row per CDR3 protein. The sample shows fewer than 2,000,000 distinct CDR3 sequences, around 40% of them seen only once. Sequencing was done on a sample of blood. These receptors were collected from a human donor in good health.

The V and J genes are TRBV20-1 and TRBJ2-1; D not certain. The CDR3 totals 14 residues. Per the germline V gene, CDR1 is DFQATT and CDR2 is SNEGSKA (reference sequence). With 3 bases removed from V and 2 bases from J, the gap between germline ends came to 11 bases. CDR3 amino acids: CSASIADPYNEQFF. Here the CDR3 DNA reads TGCAGTGCTAGTATCGCCGACCCCTACAATGAGCAGTTCTTC.

This clonotype has just a few counts. The rearrangement uses TRBV5-1 and TRBJ2-3; D not certain. The V and J ends lost 4 bases and 2 bases respectively, with 17 bases between them. This CDR3 region has 16 residues. CDR1 and CDR2 (germline): SGHRS, YFSETQ. The CDR3 region is CASSLFRPSDTDTQYF. Here the CDR3 DNA reads TGCGCCAGCAGCCTTTTCAGACCCTCTGACACAGATACGCAGTATTTT.

In this sample, this clonotype turned up a few times. The rearrangement links TRBV5-1 to TRBJ2-1, with TRBD1 matching 12 bases. The V and J ends lost 0 bases and 7 bases, in that order; junction bases with no gene match: 8. This CDR3 spans 17 amino acids. Germline lookup yields CDR1 SGHRS and CDR2 YFSETQ. The DNA of the CDR3 is TGCGCCAGCAGCTTGGCCCATGGGACAGGGGGCTATAATGAGCAGTTCTTC. It yields the protein CASSLAHGTGGYNEQFF.

The CDR3 DNA follows: TGTGCCAGCAGCTTAGGGGCCCCGGGAGGGGACTACGAGCAGTACTTC. This codes for CASSLGAPGGDYEQYF. V and J are TRBV7-2 and TRBJ2-4; 8 nucleotides agree with TRBD2. Judging by the DNA end, TRBJ2-7 fits better; the J call may be wrong. CDR1 is SGHTA and CDR2 is FQGNSA in the germline V gene. The CDR3 consists of 16 residues.

This chain links TRBV4-2 with TRBJ2-1; 7 bases are shared with TRBD2. V was pared by 0 bases and J by 10 bases, with 6 bases of the junction left unmatched. CDR1 and CDR2 (germline): LGHNA, YNFKEQ. There are 14 residues in the CDR3. CDR3 sequence (DNA): TGTGCCAGCAGCCAAGAGCGTCTAGCGGCGGAGCAGTTCTTC. It yields the protein CASSQERLAAEQFF.

This clonotype was observed a handful of times. One junction end does not reproduce the germline sequence, and a read error may be involved. The chain recombines TRBV4-3 with TRBJ2-3; TRBD2 is a possible D gene (5 bases). Germline CDR1 is LGHNA and CDR2 is YSLEER. The CDR3 runs to 14 residues. CDR3 nucleotides: TGTGCCAGCAGCCAGGACTTACTGACAGATACGCAGTATTTT. Encoded protein: CASSQDLLTDTQYF.

The chain carries TRBV29-1 and TRBJ2-5, with D unresolved. The CDR3 has 13 amino acids. Germline V lookup: CDR1 SQVTM, CDR2 ANQGSEA. The V and J ends lost 1 base and 9 bases respectively, with 15 bases between them. The CDR3 reads CSVEAGLGGSQYF. CDR3 in DNA: TGCAGCGTTGAAGCGGGTCTTGGTGGGTCCCAGTACTTC.

This clonotype was found once. Compared with germline, one end of the junction differs, possibly owing to a read error. The chain links TRBV2 to TRBJ1-1; 7 bases fit TRBD1. Germline lookup yields CDR1 SNHLY and CDR2 FYNNEI. This CDR3 spans 14 amino acids. Written as DNA, the CDR3 is TGTGCCAGCAGGGAAGACAGGGAGGACACTGAAGCTTTCTTT. Translated, it gives CASREDREDTEAFF.

The chain has TRBV29-1 and TRBJ2-1; 7 bases line up with TRBD2. Trimming at V came to 4 bases and at J to 5 bases, leaving 11 bases not matched to a gene. The CDR3 runs 15 residues. CDR1 is SQVTM, CDR2 ANQGSEA, per germline. The CDR3 here is CSVARRLAGNNEQFF. CDR3 nucleotides: TGCAGCGTTGCCCGGAGACTAGCTGGGAACAATGAGCAGTTCTTC.

The chain carries TRBV10-3 and TRBJ2-5, with 8 bases matching TRBD1. Trimming at V came to 6 bases and at J to 3 bases, leaving 0 bases not matched to a gene. Germline CDR1 reads ENHRY; CDR2 reads SYGVKD. The CDR3 spans 12 residues. The chain's CDR3 is CAIRGQEETQYF. The DNA for the CDR3 is TGTGCCATCAGGGGACAGGAAGAGACCCAGTACTTC.

Of note for this clonotype: At one boundary the junction diverges from the germline segment, which might be a read error. The rearrangement links TRBV12-3 or TRBV12-4 to TRBJ2-1; 9 bases are shared with TRBD1. CDR3 length equals 13 residues. The DNA for the CDR3 is TGTGCCGGCAGTTCGGGACAGGGTCGTGAGCAGTTCTTC. Translating gives CAGSSGQGREQFF.

This clonotype was found a few times. A read error may explain this, as a much larger clone is one base away. This chain uses TRBV5-5 with TRBJ2-7; no reliable D call. Per the germline V gene, CDR1 is SGHKS and CDR2 is YYEKEE (reference sequence). The germline V and J ends were trimmed by 2 bases and 3 bases, with 6 bases remaining between them. There are 12 residues in the CDR3. CDR3 in amino acids: CASSFEFYEQYF. The DNA for the CDR3 is TGTGCCAGCAGCTTCGAGTTCTACGAGCAGTACTTC.

The rearrangement joins TRBV15 to TRBJ1-2; D is unclear. Trimming stripped 0 bases from V and 10 bases from J, with 12 bases between. This CDR3 is built from 13 residues. Germline V CDR1 and CDR2: LNHNV, YYDKDF (reference sequence). The DNA of the CDR3 is TGTGCCACCAGCAGAGACCGGGAGACTGTCTACACCTTC. It codes for CATSRDRETVYTF.

This clonotype was counted between two and nine times. The genes are TRBV12-3 or TRBV12-4 and TRBJ2-7, with D hard to call. The CDR3 runs to 13 residues. V was trimmed by 3 bases and J by 5 bases, leaving 11 bases between them. The CDR3 nucleotides read TGTGCCAGCAGTTTTTTGGGGTTGAACGAGCAGTACTTC. Its protein product is CASSFLGLNEQYF.

This chain uses TRBV25-1 with TRBJ1-1; D remains unclear. The germline V gene encodes CDR1 MGHDK and CDR2 SYGVNS. The CDR3 contains 12 residues. V was shortened by 8 bases and J by 0 bases, with 7 bases between the two germline ends. CDR3: CASGPVNTEAFF. CDR3 DNA sequence: TGTGCCAGCGGACCCGTGAACACTGAAGCTTTCTTT.

The chain carries TRBV24-1 and TRBJ2-5; perhaps D is TRBD1 or TRBD2 (5 bases each). The CDR3 has 13 amino acids. Looked up from germline, CDR1 is KGHDR and CDR2 is SFDVKD. The V end lost 7 bases, the J end lost 4 bases, and 12 bases lay between the germline ends. The CDR3 bases are TGTGCCACCAGGGCTACAGGAGGAGAGACCCAGTACTTC. Translation gives CATRATGGETQYF.

This clonotype was picked up a small number of times. The chain is built from TRBV7-8 and TRBJ2-4; unclear D gene. CDR3 length equals 13 residues. Germline V lookup: CDR1 SGHVS, CDR2 FQNEAQ. Trimming removed 2 bases at V and 6 bases at J, with 8 bases between. CDR3 nucleotides: TGTGCCAGCAGCTTATTCGTGCCAAACATTCAGTACTTC. Translation: CASSLFVPNIQYF. Supplemented by reference TRBV7-8 and TRBJ2-4, the full variable domain reads GAGVSQSPRYKVAKRGQDVALRCDPISGHVSLFWYQQALGQGPEFLTYFQNEAQLDKSGLPSDRFFAERPEGSVSTLKIQRTQQEDSAVYLCASSLFVPNIQYFGAGTRLSVL.

The CDR3 here is CASRGQGGSSYEQYF. The CDR3 DNA sequence: TGTGCCAGCAGGGGACAGGGGGGAAGCTCCTACGAGCAGTACTTC. This sequence joins TRBV28 and TRBJ2-7; 11 bases agree with TRBD1. Germline values: CDR1 MDHEN, CDR2 SYDVKM. The V segment lost 6 bases and the J segment 0 bases; nucleotides outside the gene matches: 4. This CDR3 spans 15 amino acids.

The CDR3 spells CASSLLVEMNTEAFF. In DNA, the CDR3 is TGTGCCAGCAGCTTGCTAGTGGAAATGAACACTGAAGCTTTCTTT. The rearrangement uses TRBV5-5 and TRBJ1-1; no reliable D call. V was trimmed by 1 base and J by 0 bases, leaving 10 bases between them. The CDR3 sequence is 15 residues long. Germline-derived CDR1 and CDR2 are SGHKS and YYEKEE (reference sequence).

This chain uses TRBV7-3 with TRBJ1-2; D is perhaps TRBD1 (5 bases). Germline V gives CDR1 SGHTA, CDR2 FQGTGA. CDR3 length: 16 residues. V lost 3 bases, J lost 4 bases, and 18 bases lay in between. The CDR3 loop is CASSLTEGPASYGYTF. The CDR3 DNA reads as TGTGCCAGCAGCTTGACTGAGGGGCCAGCCTCCTATGGCTACACCTTC.

The chain is built from TRBV9 and TRBJ2-7; 8 nucleotides line up with TRBD2. The end of the DNA is better explained by TRBJ2-5, so the J call may be wrong. The germline V gene encodes CDR1 SGDLS and CDR2 YYNGEE. The CDR3 is made up of 17 amino acids. The CDR3 here is CASSVGPGRGGKETQYF. The CDR3 DNA sequence: TGTGCCAGCAGCGTAGGTCCCGGGCGCGGGGGGAAAGAGACCCAGTACTTC.

This chain uses TRBV7-2 with TRBJ2-3; unclear D gene. Germline V CDR1 and CDR2: SGHTA, FQGNSA. This CDR3 comprises 15 residues. Trimming stripped 6 bases from V and 0 bases from J, with 13 bases between. CDR3 in amino acids: CASSDRPGSTDTQYF. The CDR3 DNA reads as TGTGCCAGCAGTGACCGACCGGGTAGCACAGATACGCAGTATTTT. The entire variable domain, with the rest obtained from reference TRBV7-2 and TRBJ2-3, is as follows: GAGVSQSPSNKVTEKGKDVELRCDPISGHTALYWYRQSLGQGLEFLIYFQGNSAPDKSGLPSDRFSAERTGGSVSTLTIQRTQQEDSAVYLCASSDRPGSTDTQYFGPGTRLTVL.

As regards this clonotype: An end of the junction differs from the germline gene, which may be a read error. This rearrangement joins TRBV7-2 to TRBJ1-4; possible D gene TRBD1, 5 bases. The length of the CDR3 is 14 residues. Germline assignment: CDR1 SGHTA and CDR2 FQGNSA. The CDR3 region is CASSGGPLREKLFF. The CDR3 DNA reads as TGCGCCAGCTCTGGGGGACCTCTGCGGGAAAAACTGTTTTTT.

This clonotype was detected a few times. The rearrangement links TRBV3-1 to TRBJ1-2; D is ambiguous. The CDR3 loop spans 12 amino acids. Between the trimmed V and J ends, which lost 5 bases and 5 bases, there was a span of 9 bases. Germline CDR1 is LGHDT and CDR2 is YNNKEL (reference sequence). The CDR3 loop is CASSESVYGYTF. CDR3 nucleotide sequence: TGTGCCAGCAGCGAGTCCGTGTATGGCTACACCTTC. Full variable domain (remainder filled in from reference TRBV3-1 and TRBJ1-2): DTAVSQTPKYLVTQMGNDKSIKCEQNLGHDTMYWYKQDSKKFLKIMFSYNNKELIINETVPNRFSPKSPDKAHLNLHINSLELGDSAVYFCASSESVYGYTFGSGTRLTVV.

A few counts support this clonotype. The V gene is TRBV29-1, the J gene TRBJ1-3; D is undetermined. This CDR3 has 15 residues. CDR1 and CDR2 from the germline V gene are SQVTM and ANQGSEA. The V and J ends lost 7 bases and 1 base respectively, with 17 bases between them. The CDR3 region is CSAIKGSPSGNTIYF. CDR3 DNA: TGCAGCGCAATCAAGGGTAGTCCTTCTGGAAACACCATATATTTT.

The chain couples TRBV20-1 to TRBJ1-2; 12 bases match TRBD1. Trimming took 5 bases from V and 8 from J; bases not matched to a gene: 6. CDR1 is DFQATT and CDR2 is SNEGSKA in the germline V gene (reference sequence). CDR3 size: 13 residues. This CDR3 reads CSAGTGGARGYTF. The CDR3 nucleotides read TGCAGTGCTGGGACAGGGGGCGCGAGGGGCTACACCTTC.

This clonotype has ten or more counts. The chain carries TRBV12-3 or TRBV12-4 and TRBJ2-7, with D possibly TRBD1 on 5 matching bases. CDR3 length equals 13 residues. Trimming took off 6 bases at V and 2 bases at J, with 11 bases between the two ends. The CDR3 is CASSRGRAYEQYF. The CDR3 DNA is TGTGCCAGCAGCCGAGGCAGGGCCTACGAGCAGTACTTC.

The V gene is TRBV12-3 or TRBV12-4, the J gene TRBJ1-2; the D is unclear. The CDR3 is 14 amino acids. Deletions cut 1 base from V and 8 bases from J, with 14 bases between. CDR3 DNA: TGTGCCAGCAGTTTAGTGAGAGCCGGGCCCGGCTACACCTTC. Protein: CASSLVRAGPGYTF.

The genes are TRBV5-1 and TRBJ2-1, with TRBD1 matching over 7 bases. The CDR3 is made up of 14 amino acids. Germline CDR1 is SGHRS and CDR2 is YFSETQ. V shed 4 bases and J 9 bases; nucleotides not matched to a gene: 10. CDR3: CASSMTGPPSEQFF. DNA of the CDR3: TGCGCCAGCAGCATGACAGGGCCGCCTAGTGAGCAGTTCTTC.